The clone carrying this T cell receptor beta chain was found once. What it recognizes is unknown. This specimen belongs to a study of identical twins. Whole-study results and caveats: Not following the same donors, the study drew its conclusions from cross-sectional statistical analysis. Within beta out-of-frame sequences, the excess sharing observed between twins was weaker.

TCRdb re-called the 5' RACE reads through MiXCR, storing one row per CDR3 protein. The profile shows 400,000 to 550,000 distinct CDR3 sequences, under 25% of them singletons. CDR3 size: 14 residues. V was cut by 3 bases and J by 5 bases, with 14 bases left in between. CDR1 SGHRS and CDR2 YFSETQ come from the germline V gene. The same data also went into a second study, on T cells expressing NK-cell markers. Per that study: In sorted CD3+CD56+NKG2C+, CD3+CD56+NKG2C- and CD3+CD56-NKG2C+ T cells, TCR beta repertoires were obtained. What restricted sorting to alpha-beta TCR T cells in several experiments was an anti-gamma-delta TCR antibody.

This chain links TRBV5-1 with TRBJ2-5, with TRBD2 as a possible D gene (7 bases). Sequencing used CD4+ T cells sorted from blood. This TCR was sampled from a woman in her late teens or twenties in good health. CDR3 nucleotides: TGCGCCAGCAGCTCCGGGGGGCCGGGGGAGACCCAGTACTTC. This encodes CASSSGGPGETQYF.